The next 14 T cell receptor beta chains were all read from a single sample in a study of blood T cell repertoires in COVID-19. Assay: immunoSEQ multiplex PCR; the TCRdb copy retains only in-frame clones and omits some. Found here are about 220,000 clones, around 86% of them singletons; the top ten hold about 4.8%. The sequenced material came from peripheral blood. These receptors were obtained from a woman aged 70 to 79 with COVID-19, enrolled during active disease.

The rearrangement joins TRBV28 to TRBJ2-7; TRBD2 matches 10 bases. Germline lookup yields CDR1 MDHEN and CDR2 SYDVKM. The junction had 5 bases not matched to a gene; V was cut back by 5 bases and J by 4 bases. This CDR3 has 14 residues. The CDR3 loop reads CASSRAGGPYEQYF. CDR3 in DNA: TGTGCCAGCAGTCGAGCGGGAGGGCCTTACGAGCAGTACTTC.

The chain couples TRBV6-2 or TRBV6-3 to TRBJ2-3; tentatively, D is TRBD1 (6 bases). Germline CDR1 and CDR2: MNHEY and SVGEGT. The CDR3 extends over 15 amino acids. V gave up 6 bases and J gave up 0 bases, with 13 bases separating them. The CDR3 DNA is TGTGCCAGCAGCAGGGACACATCGAGCACAGATACGCAGTATTTT. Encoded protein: CASSRDTSSTDTQYF.

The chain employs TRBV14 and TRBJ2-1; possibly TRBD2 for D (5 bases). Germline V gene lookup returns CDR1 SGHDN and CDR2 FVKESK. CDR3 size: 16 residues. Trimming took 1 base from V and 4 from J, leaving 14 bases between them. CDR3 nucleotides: TGTGCCAGCAGCCAAGTTTCTAGCCGGGTATACAATGAGCAGTTCTTC. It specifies CASSQVSSRVYNEQFF. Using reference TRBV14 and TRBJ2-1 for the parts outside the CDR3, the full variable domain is EAGVTQFPSHSVIEKGQTVTLRCDPISGHDNLYWYRRVMGKEIKFLLHFVKESKQDESGMPNNRFLAERTGGTYSTLKVQPAELEDSGVYFCASSQVSSRVYNEQFFGPGTRLTVL.

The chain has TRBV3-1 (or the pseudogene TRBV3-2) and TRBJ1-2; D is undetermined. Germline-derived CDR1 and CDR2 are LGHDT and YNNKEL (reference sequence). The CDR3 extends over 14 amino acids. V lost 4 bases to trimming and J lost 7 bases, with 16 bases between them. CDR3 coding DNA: TGTGCCAGCAGCCCTACGACCTCCAGGTCTGGCTACACCTTC. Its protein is CASSPTTSRSGYTF.

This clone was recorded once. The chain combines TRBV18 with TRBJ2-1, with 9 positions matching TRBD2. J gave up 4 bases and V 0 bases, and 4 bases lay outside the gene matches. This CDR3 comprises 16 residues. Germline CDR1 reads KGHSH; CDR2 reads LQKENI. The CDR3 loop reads CASSPPEREVYNEQFF. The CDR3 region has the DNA TGTGCCAGCTCACCACCGGAGCGGGAGGTTTACAATGAGCAGTTCTTC.

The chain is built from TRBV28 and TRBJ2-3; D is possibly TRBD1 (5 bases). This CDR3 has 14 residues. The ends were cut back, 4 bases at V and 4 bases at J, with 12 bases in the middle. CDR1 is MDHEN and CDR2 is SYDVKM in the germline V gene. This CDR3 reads CASSSPGQADTQYF. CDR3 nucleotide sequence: TGTGCCAGCAGTTCCCCTGGACAAGCAGATACGCAGTATTTT. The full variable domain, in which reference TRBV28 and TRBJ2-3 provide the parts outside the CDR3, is DVKVTQSSRYLVKRTGEKVFLECVQDMDHENMFWYRQDPGLGLRLIYFSYDVKMKEKGDIPEGYSVSREKKERFSLILESASTNQTSMYLCASSSPGQADTQYFGPGTRLTVL.

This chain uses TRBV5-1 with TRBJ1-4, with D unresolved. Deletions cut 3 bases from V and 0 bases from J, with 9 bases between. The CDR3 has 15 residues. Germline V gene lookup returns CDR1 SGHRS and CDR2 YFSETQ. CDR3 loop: CASSSAGTTNEKLFF. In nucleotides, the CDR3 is TGCGCCAGCAGCTCCGCCGGGACAACTAATGAAAAACTGTTTTTT.

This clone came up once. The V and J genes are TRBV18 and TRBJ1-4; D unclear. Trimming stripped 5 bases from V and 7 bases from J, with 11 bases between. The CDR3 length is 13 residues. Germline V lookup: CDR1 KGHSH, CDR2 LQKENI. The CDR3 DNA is TGTGCCAGCTCAGAAGACGCGGGTGAAAAACTGTTTTTT. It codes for CASSEDAGEKLFF. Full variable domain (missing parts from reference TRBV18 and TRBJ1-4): NAGVMQNPRHLVRRRGQEARLRCSPMKGHSHVYWYRQLPEEGLKFMVYLQKENIIDESGMPKERFSAEFPKEGPSILRIQQVVRGDSAAYFCASSEDAGEKLFFGSGTQLSVL.

The CDR3 protein is CASSFGRTGLADTQYF. CDR3 sequence (DNA): TGTGCCAGCAGCTTTGGCCGAACGGGATTGGCAGATACGCAGTATTTT. This chain links TRBV7-8 with TRBJ2-3; D may be TRBD2 (5 bases). The CDR3 sequence is 16 residues long. CDR1 SGHVS and CDR2 FQNEAQ come from the germline V gene. Trimming pared 3 bases from V and 4 bases from J, leaving 17 bases between.

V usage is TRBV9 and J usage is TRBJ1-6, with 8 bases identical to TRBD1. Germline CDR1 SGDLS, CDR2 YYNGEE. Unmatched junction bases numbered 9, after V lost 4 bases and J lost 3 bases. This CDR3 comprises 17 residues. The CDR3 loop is CASSKTQGAFYNSPLHF. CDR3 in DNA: TGTGCCAGCAGCAAAACCCAGGGGGCGTTCTATAATTCACCCCTCCACTTT.

In DNA, the CDR3 is TGTGCCAGCAACCTTGACTCAGGGTCGTGGAAGACCCAGTACTTC. Residues: CASNLDSGSWKTQYF. V usage is TRBV11-3 and J usage is TRBJ2-5, with D maybe TRBD1 (5 bases). The V gene lost 7 bases and the J gene lost 6 bases, with 21 bases spanning the gap. The CDR3 sequence is 15 residues long. Germline CDR1 is SGHNT and CDR2 is YENEEA.

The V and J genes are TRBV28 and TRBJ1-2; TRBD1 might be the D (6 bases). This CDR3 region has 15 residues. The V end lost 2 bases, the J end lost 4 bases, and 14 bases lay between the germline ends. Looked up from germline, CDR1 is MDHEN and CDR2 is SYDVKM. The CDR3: CASSLIRVRGYGYTF. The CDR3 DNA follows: TGTGCCAGCAGTTTAATAAGGGTCAGGGGCTATGGCTACACCTTC.

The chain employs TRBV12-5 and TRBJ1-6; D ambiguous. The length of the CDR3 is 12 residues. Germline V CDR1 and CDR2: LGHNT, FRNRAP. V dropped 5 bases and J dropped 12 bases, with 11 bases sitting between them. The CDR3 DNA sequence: TGTGCTAGTGGTCTCGATGGCTTACCCCTCCACTTT. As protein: CASGLDGLPLHF.

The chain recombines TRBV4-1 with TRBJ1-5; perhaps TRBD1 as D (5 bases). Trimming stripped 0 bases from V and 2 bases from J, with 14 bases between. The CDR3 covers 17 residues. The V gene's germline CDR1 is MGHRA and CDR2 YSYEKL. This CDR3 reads CASSQDPGRMGNQPQHF. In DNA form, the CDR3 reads TGCGCCAGCAGCCAAGACCCAGGGCGGATGGGCAATCAGCCCCAGCATTTT.